This TCR beta chain appears in the sequencing data of a study of T cells in Graves' hyperthyroidism and ophthalmopathy. Researchers amplified the TCR beta CDR3 regions from RNA transcripts. Carried out on the TCR CDR3, a first-round RT-PCR used the HTBI primer set. Each CDR3 protein is one row after TCRdb ran MiXCR on the multiplex PCR reads. This sample yields around 610,000 distinct CDR3 sequences, of which about 15% are seen a single time; around 4.5% belongs to the top ten. This clonotype came up many times. This CDR3 has 11 residues. Losses at the gene ends were 9 bases for V and 9 bases for J; bases not matched to a gene: 7. Germline-derived CDR1 and CDR2 are MDHEN and SYDVKM.

The specimen was blood. V usage is TRBV28 and J usage is TRBJ1-1, with 7 nucleotides matching TRBD1. The clonotype originates from a woman aged 40 to 50 with Graves' ophthalmopathy. Here the CDR3 reads CASRGTEQAFF. For the CDR3, the DNA is TGTGCCAGTAGGGGGACAGAACAAGCTTTCTTT.